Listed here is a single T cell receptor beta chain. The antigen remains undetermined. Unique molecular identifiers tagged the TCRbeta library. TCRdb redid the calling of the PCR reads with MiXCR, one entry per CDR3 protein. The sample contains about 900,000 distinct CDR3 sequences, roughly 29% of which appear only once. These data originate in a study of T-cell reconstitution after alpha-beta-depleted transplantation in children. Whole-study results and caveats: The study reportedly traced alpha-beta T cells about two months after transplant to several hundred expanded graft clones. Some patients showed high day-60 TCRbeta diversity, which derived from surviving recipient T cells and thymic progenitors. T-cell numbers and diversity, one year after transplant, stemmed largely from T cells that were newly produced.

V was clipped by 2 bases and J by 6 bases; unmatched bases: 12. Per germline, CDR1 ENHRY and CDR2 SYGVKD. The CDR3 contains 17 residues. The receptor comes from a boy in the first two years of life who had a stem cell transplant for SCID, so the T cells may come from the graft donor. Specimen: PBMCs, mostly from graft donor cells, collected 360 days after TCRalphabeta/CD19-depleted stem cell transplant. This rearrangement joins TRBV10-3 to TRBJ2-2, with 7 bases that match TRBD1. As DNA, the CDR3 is TGTGCCATCAGTGAGCCGCACCGGGACAGCTCCGCCGGGGAGCTGTTTTTT. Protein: CAISEPHRDSSAGELFF.